These 28 T cell receptor beta chains were all obtained from the same sample, sequenced in a study of T cell clones after liver transplantation. Sequencing used immunoSEQ multiplex PCR; TCRdb keeps in-frame clones, though not all of them. The sample shows about 71,000 clones, 80% of them seen only once. Here the sequenced sample was CD4+ T cells from blood, taken 12 months after liver transplant. The origin of the receptors is a human patient who received a liver transplant. Some T cells may be supplied by the graft donor.

This clone was seen a handful of times. V and J are TRBV30 and TRBJ2-6; D is possibly TRBD2 (6 bases). CDR1 and CDR2 from the germline V gene are GTSNPN and SVGIG (reference sequence). This CDR3 has 15 amino acids. The V gene lost 3 bases and the J gene lost 4 bases, with 13 bases spanning the gap. The CDR3: CAWSGRGTGANVLTF. The CDR3 bases are TGTGCCTGGAGCGGGCGGGGAACCGGGGCCAACGTCCTGACTTTC.

The genes are TRBV10-2 and TRBJ2-7; 8 bases agree with TRBD1. Germline CDR1 and CDR2: WSHSY and SAAADI. CDR3 length: 16 residues. Trimming at V came to 7 bases and at J to 6 bases, leaving 17 bases not matched to a gene. Here the CDR3 DNA reads TGCGCCAGCACAAATACCGGGACAGGAGTTCGGGGCGAGCAGTACTTC. This encodes CASTNTGTGVRGEQYF.

The V and J genes are TRBV2 and TRBJ1-5; 7 bases fit TRBD1. Per germline, CDR1 SNHLY and CDR2 FYNNEI. The CDR3 has 15 amino acids. J lost 2 bases, V lost 1 base, and 2 bases had no gene match. The CDR3 protein is CASSEEGARNQPQHF. The CDR3 DNA sequence: TGTGCCAGCAGTGAAGAGGGGGCCCGCAATCAGCCCCAGCATTTT. The variable domain in full, completed from reference TRBV2 and TRBJ1-5, reads EPEVTQTPSHQVTQMGQEVILRCVPISNHLYFYWYRQILGQKVEFLVSFYNNEISEKSEIFDDQFSVERPDGSNFTLKIRSTKLEDSAMYFCASSEEGARNQPQHFGDGTRLSIL.

This sequence joins TRBV6-5 and TRBJ2-5; D unresolved. The CDR3 has 12 amino acids. V lost 5 bases and J lost 1, with 5 bases in between. Germline V gene sequence: CDR1 MNHEY, CDR2 SVGAGI. CDR3: CASSTAQETQYF. In DNA, the CDR3 is TGTGCCAGCAGTACAGCCCAAGAGACCCAGTACTTC.

This chain's CDR3 is CASSPNPGTSGSWGSYNEQFF. The CDR3 bases are TGCGCCAGCAGCCCTAATCCCGGGACTAGCGGGAGCTGGGGATCCTACAATGAGCAGTTCTTC. V usage is TRBV4-1 and J usage is TRBJ2-1; 14 nucleotides line up with TRBD2. The CDR3 length is 21 residues. Germline assignment: CDR1 MGHRA and CDR2 YSYEKL. With 4 bases clipped from V and 1 base from J, the junction kept 15 bases outside the gene matches.

The chain carries TRBV5-4 and TRBJ1-1; D gene unclear. Trimming shortened V by 1 base and J by 5 bases, and 12 bases separated the two germline ends. Germline lookup yields CDR1 SGHNT and CDR2 YYREEE (reference sequence). The CDR3 is 14 amino acids. This CDR3 is CASSLRTMGTEAFF. The CDR3 nucleotides read TGTGCCAGCAGCTTGCGGACCATGGGGACTGAAGCTTTCTTT. Drawing the rest from reference TRBV5-4 and TRBJ1-1, the complete variable domain is ETGVTQSPTHLIKTRGQQVTLRCSSQSGHNTVSWYQQALGQGPQFIFQYYREEENGRGNFPPRFSGLQFPNYSSELNVNALELDDSALYLCASSLRTMGTEAFFGQGTRLTVV.

The V and J genes are TRBV5-1 and TRBJ2-1, with TRBD2 identical over 7 bases. Germline values: CDR1 SGHRS, CDR2 YFSETQ. There are 13 residues in the CDR3. Germline trimming cut 0 bases from V and 6 bases from J; bases unmatched to any gene: 0. CDR3 sequence: CASSLGLANEQFF. The CDR3, as DNA: TGCGCCAGCAGCTTGGGACTAGCCAATGAGCAGTTCTTC.

This clone turned up a few times. This chain connects TRBV28 to TRBJ1-5; 7 bases map to TRBD1. The CDR3 has 15 amino acids. V lost 5 bases and J lost 3; bases outside the gene matches: 7. Germline V CDR1 and CDR2: MDHEN, SYDVKM. CDR3 sequence reads: CASSHPTGDNQPQHF. CDR3 nucleotide sequence: TGTGCCAGCAGTCACCCAACAGGGGACAATCAGCCCCAGCATTTT. Looking up the rest from reference TRBV28 and TRBJ1-5 gives the full variable domain: DVKVTQSSRYLVKRTGEKVFLECVQDMDHENMFWYRQDPGLGLRLIYFSYDVKMKEKGDIPEGYSVSREKKERFSLILESASTNQTSMYLCASSHPTGDNQPQHFGDGTRLSIL.

The V gene is TRBV5-6, the J gene TRBJ1-2, with D perhaps TRBD1 (5 bases). Trimming took 3 bases from V and 0 from J, leaving 18 bases between them. Germline CDR1 is SGHDT and CDR2 is YYEEEE. The CDR3 consists of 17 residues. CDR3 nucleotide sequence: TGTGCCAGCAGCTCCACCGACAGACCGATTACTAACTATGGCTACACCTTC. Translated: CASSSTDRPITNYGYTF. The full variable domain, with the rest looked up from reference TRBV5-6 and TRBJ1-2, is DAGVTQSPTHLIKTRGQQVTLRCSPKSGHDTVSWYQQALGQGPQFIFQYYEEEERQRGNFPDRFSGHQFPNYSSELNVNALLLGDSALYLCASSSTDRPITNYGYTFGSGTRLTVV.

This clone was seen only once. CDR3 sequence reads: CASSTGGAGEKLFF. Written as DNA, the CDR3 is TGTGCCAGCAGTACAGGGGGCGCGGGTGAAAAACTGTTTTTT. The chain has TRBV5-4 and TRBJ1-4, with TRBD1 identical over 9 bases. J was trimmed by 7 bases and V by 5 bases; bases with no gene match: 6. This CDR3 has 14 amino acids. Germline values: CDR1 SGHNT, CDR2 YYREEE (reference sequence).

This clone rates as medium-sized. The chain recombines TRBV10-3 with TRBJ2-4, with 7 nucleotides matching TRBD1. This CDR3 is built from 15 residues. The ends lost 4 bases at V and 3 bases at J; junction bases unmatched: 6. Germline-derived CDR1 and CDR2 are ENHRY and SYGVKD. CDR3 protein: CAISGGTANKNIQYF. The CDR3 nucleotides read TGTGCCATCAGTGGGGGGACAGCCAACAAAAACATTCAGTACTTC.

Turning to this clone: The limits of the CDR3 on the DNA are not certain, so only TCRdb's listed CDR3 is given. The genes are TRBV9 and TRBJ2-7; the DNA was not used to check the table's D call, TRBD2. Counting both end residues, the CDR3 totals 15 amino acids. The germline gives CDR1 SGDLS, CDR2 YYNGEE. The CDR3 spells CASSPNQWASGSKYF.

The chain has TRBV9 and TRBJ2-5, with 9 bases lining up with TRBD1. V lost 3 bases, J lost 5 bases, and 8 bases stayed unmatched. Germline V lookup: CDR1 SGDLS, CDR2 YYNGEE. The CDR3 contains 15 residues. The CDR3 loop is CASSAPTGGLETQYF. The DNA of the CDR3 is TGTGCCAGCAGCGCTCCTACAGGGGGCCTTGAGACCCAGTACTTC. Full variable domain (missing parts from reference TRBV9 and TRBJ2-5): DSGVTQTPKHLITATGQRVTLRCSPRSGDLSVYWYQQSLDQGLQFLIQYYNGEERAKGNILERFSAQQFPDLHSELNLSSLELGDSALYFCASSAPTGGLETQYFGPGTRLLVL.

The V gene is TRBV7-2, the J gene TRBJ2-7, with D perhaps matching TRBD2 (5 bases). The CDR3 extends over 14 amino acids. V lost 5 bases and J 3 bases, leaving 14 bases between the germline ends. CDR1 is SGHTA and CDR2 is FQGNSA in the germline V gene. The chain's CDR3 is CASSRDGNGYEQYF. The CDR3 nucleotides read TGTGCCAGCAGCCGAGACGGGAATGGCTACGAGCAGTACTTC.

The chain uses TRBV28 and TRBJ2-7; 7 bases line up with TRBD1. The V gene end was trimmed by 3 bases and the J gene end by 1 base; junction bases not matched to a gene: 3. The germline V gene encodes CDR1 MDHEN and CDR2 SYDVKM. This CDR3 has 14 amino acids. The CDR3 spells CASSLYRGSYEQYF. The CDR3 DNA reads TGTGCCAGCAGTTTGTACAGGGGATCCTACGAGCAGTACTTC.

The J gene is TRBJ2-1, the V gene TRBV5-1; 12 bases are a match to TRBD2. Germline-derived CDR1 and CDR2 are SGHRS and YFSETQ. The CDR3 contains 15 residues. Trimming took 4 bases from V and 9 from J; bases not matched to a gene: 8. The CDR3 nucleotides read TGCGCCAGCAGCCCAACACTAGCGGGAGGTATTGAGCAGTTCTTC. The encoded protein is CASSPTLAGGIEQFF. The full variable domain, completed using reference TRBV5-1 and TRBJ2-1, is KAGVTQTPRYLIKTRGQQVTLSCSPISGHRSVSWYQQTPGQGLQFLFEYFSETQRNKGNFPGRFSGRQFSNSRSEMNVSTLELGDSALYLCASSPTLAGGIEQFFGPGTRLTVL.

V is TRBV29-1 and J is TRBJ2-2; possibly TRBD2 for D (5 bases). V shed 6 bases and J shed 2 bases, with 7 bases lying between them. There are 12 residues in the CDR3. Germline V gene sequence: CDR1 SQVTM, CDR2 ANQGSEA. CDR3 sequence reads: CSVGRNTGELFF. Written as DNA, the CDR3 is TGCAGCGTAGGGAGAAACACCGGGGAGCTGTTTTTT.

This clone was picked up a small number of times. The chain couples TRBV7-2 to TRBJ2-7, with TRBD1 matching over 11 bases. The CDR3 consists of 17 residues. Germline V gene sequence: CDR1 SGHTA, CDR2 FQGNSA. The V segment lost 4 bases and the J segment 0 bases; nucleotides outside the gene matches: 8. The CDR3 nucleotides are TGTGCCAGCAGCTATCGGGCAGGACAGGGGGCCTCCTACGAGCAGTACTTC. This sequence encodes CASSYRAGQGASYEQYF.

This clone has a handful of counts. The V and J genes are TRBV11-2 and TRBJ2-1; D ambiguous. The V gene lost 1 base and the J gene lost 3 bases, with 13 bases spanning the gap. CDR3 size: 16 residues. Germline CDR1 is SGHAT and CDR2 is FQNNGV. CDR3 DNA: TGTGCCAGCAGCTTAGGACGGTTTGGGAACTACAATGAGCAGTTCTTC. This gives the protein CASSLGRFGNYNEQFF. The full variable domain, rest sourced from reference TRBV11-2 and TRBJ2-1, is EAGVAQSPRYKIIEKRQSVAFWCNPISGHATLYWYQQILGQGPKLLIQFQNNGVVDDSQLPKDRFSAERLKGVDSTLKIQPAKLEDSAVYLCASSLGRFGNYNEQFFGPGTRLTVL.

The V call is TRBV4-1, the J call TRBJ2-1, with 7 bases lining up with TRBD2. The CDR3 extends over 15 amino acids. The junction had 13 bases not matched to a gene; V was cut back by 5 bases and J by 9 bases. Germline CDR1 is MGHRA and CDR2 is YSYEKL. The CDR3 sequence: CASSNFGPGRVEQFF. In nucleotides, the CDR3 is TGCGCCAGCAGCAATTTCGGACCAGGGAGGGTTGAGCAGTTCTTC.

V is TRBV2 and J is TRBJ2-7; 14 nucleotides match TRBD2. The germline V gene has CDR1 SNHLY and CDR2 FYNNEI. V trimming: 4 bases; J trimming: 1 base; junction bases outside the gene matches: 3. CDR3 length equals 16 residues. The CDR3 is CASSGTSGRLSYEQYF. The CDR3 nucleotides are TGTGCCAGCAGTGGGACTAGCGGGAGGCTTTCCTACGAGCAGTACTTC.

The chain carries TRBV5-1 and TRBJ1-1, with D perhaps matching TRBD1 (5 bases). CDR1 is SGHRS, CDR2 YFSETQ, per germline. Trimming left V 1 base short and J 1 base short, with 11 bases between. This CDR3 contains 15 residues. CDR3 nucleotides: TGCGCCAGCAGCTTGAGGGACCAGGGGAACACTGAAGCTTTCTTT. Amino acids: CASSLRDQGNTEAFF.

By share, this clone ranks as medium-sized. The chain couples TRBV9 to TRBJ1-4; 7 bases fit TRBD1. CDR1 and CDR2 from the germline V gene are SGDLS and YYNGEE. Unmatched junction bases numbered 3, after V lost 3 bases and J lost 7 bases. The CDR3 sequence is 13 residues long. The CDR3 is CASSAGTVEKLFF. For the CDR3, the DNA is TGTGCCAGCAGCGCCGGGACAGTTGAAAAACTGTTTTTT. Based on the CDR3 plus reference TRBV9 and TRBJ1-4, the full variable domain is DSGVTQTPKHLITATGQRVTLRCSPRSGDLSVYWYQQSLDQGLQFLIQYYNGEERAKGNILERFSAQQFPDLHSELNLSSLELGDSALYFCASSAGTVEKLFFGSGTQLSVL.

This sequence joins TRBV2 and TRBJ1-1; a weak D match, TRBD1 (5 bases). Germline values: CDR1 SNHLY, CDR2 FYNNEI. Trimming shortened V by 3 bases and J by 3 bases, and 8 bases separated the two germline ends. The CDR3 covers 13 residues. The CDR3: CASSEDTHTEAFF. In DNA, the CDR3 is TGTGCCAGCAGTGAGGACACCCACACTGAAGCTTTCTTT.

This clone has a single count. The V call is TRBV10-3, the J call TRBJ2-2, with D possibly called TRBD1 or TRBD2 (5 bases each). Trimming pared 7 bases from V and 1 base from J, leaving 10 bases between. Germline V CDR1 and CDR2: ENHRY, SYGVKD. The CDR3 consists of 14 residues. The DNA for the CDR3 is TGTGCCATCAAGGGGCGGGTGAACACCGGGGAGCTGTTTTTT. Translation: CAIKGRVNTGELFF.

This chain connects TRBV10-2 to TRBJ2-1; D is possibly TRBD1 (5 bases). The CDR3 contains 14 residues. Trimming removed 5 bases from V and 4 bases from J, with 12 bases in between. Germline V CDR1 and CDR2: WSHSY, SAAADI. CDR3 sequence: CASSRQREYNEQFF. The CDR3 region has the DNA TGCGCCAGCAGTAGACAGCGCGAATACAATGAGCAGTTCTTC.

The chain employs TRBV5-1 and TRBJ2-2, with 9 bases fitting TRBD2. The germline V gene encodes CDR1 SGHRS and CDR2 YFSETQ. V dropped 4 bases and J dropped 5; count of bases not matched to a gene: 9. The CDR3 length is 16 residues. The CDR3 bases are TGCGCCAGCAGCGACCCCGGGACTAGCATGACCGGGGAGCTGTTTTTT. Amino acids: CASSDPGTSMTGELFF.

This clone turned up a few times. The rearrangement uses TRBV12-5 and TRBJ2-1; D is possibly TRBD1 (6 bases). The V gene lost 1 base and the J gene lost 15 bases, with 13 bases spanning the gap. The CDR3 runs to 12 residues. Germline V CDR1 and CDR2: LGHNT, FRNRAP. CDR3 loop: CASGLGGQRTFF. The CDR3 DNA is TGTGCTAGTGGTTTGGGGGGGCAGCGCACGTTCTTC.